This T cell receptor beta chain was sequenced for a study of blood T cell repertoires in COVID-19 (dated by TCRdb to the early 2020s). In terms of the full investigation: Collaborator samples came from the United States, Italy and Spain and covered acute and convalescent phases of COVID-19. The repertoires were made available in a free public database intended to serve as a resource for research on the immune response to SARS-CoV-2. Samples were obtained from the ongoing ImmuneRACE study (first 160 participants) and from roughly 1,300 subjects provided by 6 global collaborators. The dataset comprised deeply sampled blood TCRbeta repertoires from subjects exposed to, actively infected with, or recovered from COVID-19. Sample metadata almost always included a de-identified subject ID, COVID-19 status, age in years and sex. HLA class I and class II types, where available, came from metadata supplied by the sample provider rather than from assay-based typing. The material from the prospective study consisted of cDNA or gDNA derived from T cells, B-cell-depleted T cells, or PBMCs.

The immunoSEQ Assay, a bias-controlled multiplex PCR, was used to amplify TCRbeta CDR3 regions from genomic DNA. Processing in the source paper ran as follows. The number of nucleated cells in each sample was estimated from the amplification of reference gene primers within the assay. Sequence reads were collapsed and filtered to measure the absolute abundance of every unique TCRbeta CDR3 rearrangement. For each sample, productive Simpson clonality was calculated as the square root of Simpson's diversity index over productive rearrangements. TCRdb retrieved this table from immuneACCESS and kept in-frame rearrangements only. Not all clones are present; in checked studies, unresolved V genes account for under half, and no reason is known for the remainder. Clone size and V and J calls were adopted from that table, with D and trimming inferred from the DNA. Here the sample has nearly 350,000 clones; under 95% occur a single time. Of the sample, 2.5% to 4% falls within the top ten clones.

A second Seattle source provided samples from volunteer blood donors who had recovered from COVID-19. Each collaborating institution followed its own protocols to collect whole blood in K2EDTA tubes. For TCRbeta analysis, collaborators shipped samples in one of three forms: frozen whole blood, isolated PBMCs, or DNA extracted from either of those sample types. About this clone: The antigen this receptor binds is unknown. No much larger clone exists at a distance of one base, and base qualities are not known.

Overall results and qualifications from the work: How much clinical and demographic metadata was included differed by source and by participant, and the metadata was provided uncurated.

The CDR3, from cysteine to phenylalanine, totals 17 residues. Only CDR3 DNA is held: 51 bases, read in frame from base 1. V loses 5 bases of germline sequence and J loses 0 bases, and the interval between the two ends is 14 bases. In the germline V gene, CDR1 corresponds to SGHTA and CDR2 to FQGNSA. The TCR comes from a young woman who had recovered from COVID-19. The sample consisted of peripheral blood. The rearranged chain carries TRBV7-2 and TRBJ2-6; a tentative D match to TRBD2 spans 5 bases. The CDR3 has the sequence CASSRGVGSSGANVLTF. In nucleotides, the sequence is TGTGCCAGCAGCCGGGGAGTAGGGAGCTCTGGGGCCAACGTCCTGACTTTC.